This TCR beta chain derives from a study of blood T cell repertoires in COVID-19. TCRdb keeps only in-frame clones here, not all; method: immunoSEQ multiplex PCR. In the table there are some 23,000 clones, roughly 80% of which are singletons. This CDR3 is built from 16 residues. Germline assignment: CDR1 SEHNR and CDR2 FQNEAQ (reference sequence). J was trimmed by 1 base and V by 0 bases; bases with no gene match: 5. The chain carries TRBV7-9 and TRBJ1-2, with TRBD1 identical over 7 bases. The sequenced sample consisted of peripheral blood. The receptor was derived from a woman of 80 years or more with acute or convalescent COVID-19. CDR3 DNA: TGTGCCAGCAGCTTAGCAAGACAGGGCTTTAACTATGGCTACACCTTC. Translation: CASSLARQGFNYGYTF.